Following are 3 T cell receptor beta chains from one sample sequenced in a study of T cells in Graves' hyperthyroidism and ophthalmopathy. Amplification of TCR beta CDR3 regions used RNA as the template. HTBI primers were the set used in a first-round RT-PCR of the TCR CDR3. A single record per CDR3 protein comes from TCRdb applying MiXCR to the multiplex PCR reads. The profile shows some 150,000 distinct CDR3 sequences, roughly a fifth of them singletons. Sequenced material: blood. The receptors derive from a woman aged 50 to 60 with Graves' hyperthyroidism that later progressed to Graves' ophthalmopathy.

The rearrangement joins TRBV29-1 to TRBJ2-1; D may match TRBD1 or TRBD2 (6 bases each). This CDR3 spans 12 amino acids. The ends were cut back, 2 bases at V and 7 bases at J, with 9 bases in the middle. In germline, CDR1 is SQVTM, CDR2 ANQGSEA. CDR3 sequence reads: CSVEWGANEQFF. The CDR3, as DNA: TGCAGCGTTGAATGGGGGGCAAATGAGCAGTTCTTC.

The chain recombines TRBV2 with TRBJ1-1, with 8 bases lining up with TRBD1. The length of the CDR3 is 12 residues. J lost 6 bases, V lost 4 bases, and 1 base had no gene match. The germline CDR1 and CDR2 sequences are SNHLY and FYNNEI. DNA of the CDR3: TGTGCCAGCAGTGGACAGGGGTCTGAAGCTTTCTTT. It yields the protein CASSGQGSEAFF.

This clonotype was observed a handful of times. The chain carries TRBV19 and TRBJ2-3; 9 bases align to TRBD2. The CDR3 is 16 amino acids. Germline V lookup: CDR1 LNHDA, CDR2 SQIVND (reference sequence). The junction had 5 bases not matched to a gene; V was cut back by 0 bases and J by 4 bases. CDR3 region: CASSIDSGSGADTQYF. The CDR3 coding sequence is TGTGCCAGTAGTATAGATAGCGGGAGCGGCGCAGATACGCAGTATTTT.